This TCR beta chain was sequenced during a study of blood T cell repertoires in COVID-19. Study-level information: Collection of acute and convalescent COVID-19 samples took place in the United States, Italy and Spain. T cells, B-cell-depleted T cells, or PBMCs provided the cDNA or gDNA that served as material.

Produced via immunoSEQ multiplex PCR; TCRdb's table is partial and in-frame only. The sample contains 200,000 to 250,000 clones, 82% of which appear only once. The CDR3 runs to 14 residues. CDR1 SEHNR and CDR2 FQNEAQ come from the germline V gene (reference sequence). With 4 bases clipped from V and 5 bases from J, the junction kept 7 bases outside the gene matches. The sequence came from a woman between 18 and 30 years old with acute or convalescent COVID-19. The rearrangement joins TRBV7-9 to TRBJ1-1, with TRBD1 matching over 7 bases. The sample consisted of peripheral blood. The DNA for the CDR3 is TGTGCCAGCAGCTCCCGACAGGGAGTTACTGAAGCTTTCTTT. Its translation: CASSSRQGVTEAFF.